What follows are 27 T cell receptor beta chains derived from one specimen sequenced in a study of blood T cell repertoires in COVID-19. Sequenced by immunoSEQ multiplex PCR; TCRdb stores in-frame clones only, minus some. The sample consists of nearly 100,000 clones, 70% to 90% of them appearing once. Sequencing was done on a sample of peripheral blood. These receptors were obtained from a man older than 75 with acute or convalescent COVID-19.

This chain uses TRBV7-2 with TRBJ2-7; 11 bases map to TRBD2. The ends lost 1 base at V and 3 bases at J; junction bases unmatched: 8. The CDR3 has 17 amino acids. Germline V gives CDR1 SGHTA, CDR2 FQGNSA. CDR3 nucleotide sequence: TGTGCCAGCAGCTTAGATCCCACTAGCGGGAGTGGCTACGAGCAGTACTTC. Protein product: CASSLDPTSGSGYEQYF.

The CDR3 is CASSLARAGETQYF. CDR3 coding DNA: TGTGCCAGCAGCTTAGCCCGAGCTGGTGAGACCCAGTACTTC. J is TRBJ2-5 and V is TRBV7-2, with no clear D. The CDR3 consists of 14 residues. Per the germline V gene, CDR1 is SGHTA and CDR2 is FQGNSA. Trimming shortened V by 0 bases and J by 5 bases, and 10 bases separated the two germline ends.

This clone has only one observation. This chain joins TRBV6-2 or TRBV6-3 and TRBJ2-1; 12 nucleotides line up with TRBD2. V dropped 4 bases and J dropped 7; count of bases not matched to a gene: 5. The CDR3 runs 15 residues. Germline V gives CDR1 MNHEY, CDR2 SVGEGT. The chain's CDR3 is CASSLTSGRLNEQFF. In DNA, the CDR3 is TGTGCCAGCAGTTTAACTAGCGGGAGGTTAAATGAGCAGTTCTTC.

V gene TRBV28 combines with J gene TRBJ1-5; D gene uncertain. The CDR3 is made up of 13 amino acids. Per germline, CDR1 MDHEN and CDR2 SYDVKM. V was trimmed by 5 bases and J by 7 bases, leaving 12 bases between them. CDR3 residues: CASSLSHNQPQHF. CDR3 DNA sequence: TGTGCCAGCAGTCTGAGCCATAACCAGCCCCAGCATTTT.

As DNA, the CDR3 is TGTGCCAGCAGCTTAAAGACGGGTCGGGGCACTGAAGCTTTCTTT. Translating it yields CASSLKTGRGTEAFF. V usage is TRBV7-9 and J usage is TRBJ1-1; D remains unclear. Looked up from germline, CDR1 is SEHNR and CDR2 is FQNEAQ (reference sequence). The CDR3 loop spans 15 amino acids. The V gene lost 2 bases and the J gene lost 4 bases, with 14 bases spanning the gap.

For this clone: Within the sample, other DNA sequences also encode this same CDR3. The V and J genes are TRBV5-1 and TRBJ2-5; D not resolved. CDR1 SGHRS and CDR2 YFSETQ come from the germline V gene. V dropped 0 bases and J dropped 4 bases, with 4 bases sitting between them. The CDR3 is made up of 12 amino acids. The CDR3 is CASSLAGETQYF. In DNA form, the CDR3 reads TGCGCCAGCAGCTTGGCAGGAGAGACCCAGTACTTC.

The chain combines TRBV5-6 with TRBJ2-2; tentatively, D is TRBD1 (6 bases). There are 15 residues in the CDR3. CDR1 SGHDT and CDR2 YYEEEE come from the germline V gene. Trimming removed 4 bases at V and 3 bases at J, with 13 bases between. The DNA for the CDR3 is TGTGCCAGCAGCCCTGACAGGCTGGACACCGGGGAGCTGTTTTTT. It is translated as CASSPDRLDTGELFF. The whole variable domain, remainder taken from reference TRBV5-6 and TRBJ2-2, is DAGVTQSPTHLIKTRGQQVTLRCSPKSGHDTVSWYQQALGQGPQFIFQYYEEEERQRGNFPDRFSGHQFPNYSSELNVNALLLGDSALYLCASSPDRLDTGELFFGEGSRLTVL.

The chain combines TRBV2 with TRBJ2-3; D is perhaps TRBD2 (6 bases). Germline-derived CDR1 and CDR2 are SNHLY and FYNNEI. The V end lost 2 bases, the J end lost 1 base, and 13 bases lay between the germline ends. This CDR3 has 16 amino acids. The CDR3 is CASSESSIAGTDTQYF. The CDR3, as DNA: TGTGCCAGCAGTGAAAGTTCGATAGCGGGCACAGATACGCAGTATTTT.

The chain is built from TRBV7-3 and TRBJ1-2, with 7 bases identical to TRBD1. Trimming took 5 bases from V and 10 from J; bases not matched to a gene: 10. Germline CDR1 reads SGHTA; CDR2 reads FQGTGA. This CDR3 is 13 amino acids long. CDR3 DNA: TGTGCCAGCAGCCTACAGGGGCTTGGCGACTACACCTTC. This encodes CASSLQGLGDYTF. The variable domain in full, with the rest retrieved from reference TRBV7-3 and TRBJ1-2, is GAGVSQTPSNKVTEKGKYVELRCDPISGHTALYWYRQSLGQGPEFLIYFQGTGAADDSGLPNDRFFAVRPEGSVSTLKIQRTERGDSAVYLCASSLQGLGDYTFGSGTRLTVV.

The CDR3 coding sequence is TGCAGCGTTGACTTACGGGACAGGGGCACAGATACGCAGTATTTT. It encodes CSVDLRDRGTDTQYF. This chain links TRBV29-1 with TRBJ2-3, with 9 bases lining up with TRBD1. CDR1 is SQVTM and CDR2 is ANQGSEA in the germline V gene. J was trimmed by 1 base and V by 3 bases; bases with no gene match: 5. CDR3 length: 15 amino acids.

Written as DNA, the CDR3 is TGTGCCAGCAGTTCACAGGGGGTGTTTTCCTACGAGCAGTACTTC. Translation: CASSSQGVFSYEQYF. The rearrangement joins TRBV6-2 or TRBV6-3 to TRBJ2-7; TRBD1 agrees at 8 bases. This CDR3 spans 15 amino acids. V shed 4 bases and J 1 base; nucleotides not matched to a gene: 6. CDR1 is MNHEY and CDR2 is SVGEGT in the germline V gene.

The CDR3 DNA is TGCAGTGCTAGTCAAGCGGGGGCCAGCTCCTACGAGCAGTACTTC. Translated, it gives CSASQAGASSYEQYF. The rearrangement joins TRBV20-1 to TRBJ2-7; 8 positions agree with TRBD2. The CDR3 extends over 15 amino acids. Trimming cost V 3 bases and J 0 bases; bases outside gene matches: 7. From germline, CDR1 is DFQATT and CDR2 SNEGSKA (reference sequence).

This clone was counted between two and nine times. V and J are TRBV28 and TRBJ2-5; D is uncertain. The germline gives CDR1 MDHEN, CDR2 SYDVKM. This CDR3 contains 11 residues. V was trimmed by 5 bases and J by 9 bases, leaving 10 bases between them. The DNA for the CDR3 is TGTGCCAGCAGTCTAAAACGGGCCCAGTACTTC. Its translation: CASSLKRAQYF.

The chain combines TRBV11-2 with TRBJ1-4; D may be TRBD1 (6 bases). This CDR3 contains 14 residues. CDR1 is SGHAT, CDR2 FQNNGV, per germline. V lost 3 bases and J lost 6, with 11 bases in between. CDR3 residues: CASSFGQKDEKLFF. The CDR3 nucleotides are TGTGCCAGCAGCTTCGGACAGAAAGATGAAAAACTGTTTTTT.

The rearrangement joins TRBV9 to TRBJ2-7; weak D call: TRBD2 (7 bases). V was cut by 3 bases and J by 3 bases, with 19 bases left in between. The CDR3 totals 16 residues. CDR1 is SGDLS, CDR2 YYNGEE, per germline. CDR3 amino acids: CASSAQGGARFYEQYF. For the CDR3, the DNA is TGTGCCAGCAGCGCGCAAGGGGGGGCGAGATTCTACGAGCAGTACTTC. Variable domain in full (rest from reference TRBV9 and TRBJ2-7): DSGVTQTPKHLITATGQRVTLRCSPRSGDLSVYWYQQSLDQGLQFLIQYYNGEERAKGNILERFSAQQFPDLHSELNLSSLELGDSALYFCASSAQGGARFYEQYFGPGTRLTVT.

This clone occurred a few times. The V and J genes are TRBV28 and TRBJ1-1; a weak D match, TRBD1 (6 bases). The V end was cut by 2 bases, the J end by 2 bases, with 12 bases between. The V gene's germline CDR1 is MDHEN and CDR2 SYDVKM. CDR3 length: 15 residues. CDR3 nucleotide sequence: TGTGCCAGCAGTTTAACAGGGATTCAAAACACTGAAGCTTTCTTT. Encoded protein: CASSLTGIQNTEAFF. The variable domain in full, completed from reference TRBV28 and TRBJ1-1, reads DVKVTQSSRYLVKRTGEKVFLECVQDMDHENMFWYRQDPGLGLRLIYFSYDVKMKEKGDIPEGYSVSREKKERFSLILESASTNQTSMYLCASSLTGIQNTEAFFGQGTRLTVV.

In DNA, the CDR3 is TGTGCCAGCAGTTACCGGAGAGCAAACACCGGGGAGCTGTTTTTT. Translation: CASSYRRANTGELFF. The rearrangement links TRBV6-2 or TRBV6-3 to TRBJ2-2; D is unresolved. Germline CDR1 is MNHEY and CDR2 is SVGEGT. The V end was cut by 2 bases, the J end by 2 bases, with 9 bases between. CDR3 length: 15 residues.

CDR3 region: CASVRASGRAGTGELFF. For the CDR3, the DNA is TGTGCCAGCGTGAGGGCTAGCGGGAGGGCCGGCACCGGGGAGCTGTTTTTT. The chain is built from TRBV21-1 and TRBJ2-2; TRBD2 reflects the table's D call only, with no check against the DNA. TRBV21-1 is marked as a pseudogene. This CDR3 comprises 17 residues.

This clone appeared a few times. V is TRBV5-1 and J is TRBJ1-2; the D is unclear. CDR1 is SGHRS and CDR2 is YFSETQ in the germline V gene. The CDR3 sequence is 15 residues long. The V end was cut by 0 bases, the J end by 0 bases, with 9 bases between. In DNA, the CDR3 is TGCGCCAGCAGCTTGGACGGAGAAACTAACTATGGCTACACCTTC. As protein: CASSLDGETNYGYTF.

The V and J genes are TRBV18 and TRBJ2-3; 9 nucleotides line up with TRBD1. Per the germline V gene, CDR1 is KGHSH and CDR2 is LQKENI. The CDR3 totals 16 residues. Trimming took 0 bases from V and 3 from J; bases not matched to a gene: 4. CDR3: CASSPPGQGGTDTQYF. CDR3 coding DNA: TGTGCCAGCTCACCACCGGGACAGGGCGGAACAGATACGCAGTATTTT.

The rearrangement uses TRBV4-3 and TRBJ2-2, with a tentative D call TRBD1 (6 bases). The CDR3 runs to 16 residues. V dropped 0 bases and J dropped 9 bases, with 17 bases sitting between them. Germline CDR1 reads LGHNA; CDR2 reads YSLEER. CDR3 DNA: TGCGCCAGCAGCCAAGAGACAGGCGAGTTTTCAAGGGAGCTGTTTTTT. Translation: CASSQETGEFSRELFF.

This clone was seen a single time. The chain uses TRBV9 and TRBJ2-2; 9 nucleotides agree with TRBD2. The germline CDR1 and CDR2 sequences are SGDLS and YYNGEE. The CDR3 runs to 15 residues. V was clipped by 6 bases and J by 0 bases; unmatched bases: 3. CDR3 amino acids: CASTASGANTGELFF. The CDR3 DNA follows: TGTGCCAGCACGGCTAGCGGGGCGAACACCGGGGAGCTGTTTTTT.

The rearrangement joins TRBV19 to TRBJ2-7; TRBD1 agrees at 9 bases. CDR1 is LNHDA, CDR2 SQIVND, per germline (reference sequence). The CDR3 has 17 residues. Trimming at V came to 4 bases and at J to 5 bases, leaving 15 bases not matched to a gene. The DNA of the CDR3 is TGTGCCAGTAGTACAGACTACCCGGGACAGGGCGTGAACGAGCAGTACTTC. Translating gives CASSTDYPGQGVNEQYF.

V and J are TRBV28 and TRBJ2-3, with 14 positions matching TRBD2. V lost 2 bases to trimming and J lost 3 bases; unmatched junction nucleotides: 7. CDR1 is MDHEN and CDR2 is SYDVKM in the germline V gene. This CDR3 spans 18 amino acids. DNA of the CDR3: TGTGCCAGCAGTTTAGGAGGGGGACTAGCGGGAGATACAGATACGCAGTATTTT. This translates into CASSLGGGLAGDTDTQYF.

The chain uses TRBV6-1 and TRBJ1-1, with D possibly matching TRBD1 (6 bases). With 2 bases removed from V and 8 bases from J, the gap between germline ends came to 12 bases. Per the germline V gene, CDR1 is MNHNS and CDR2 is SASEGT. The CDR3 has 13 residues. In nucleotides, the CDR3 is TGTGCCAGCAGTGAAAGGAGGACAGTCGAAGCTTTCTTT. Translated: CASSERRTVEAFF.

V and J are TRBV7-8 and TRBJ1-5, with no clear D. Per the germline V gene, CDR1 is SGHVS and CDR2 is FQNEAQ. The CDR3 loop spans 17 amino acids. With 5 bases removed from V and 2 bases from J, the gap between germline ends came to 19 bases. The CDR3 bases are TGTGCCAGCAGCCAACACCAGCGACCCCTGGGCAATCAGCCCCAGCATTTT. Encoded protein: CASSQHQRPLGNQPQHF.

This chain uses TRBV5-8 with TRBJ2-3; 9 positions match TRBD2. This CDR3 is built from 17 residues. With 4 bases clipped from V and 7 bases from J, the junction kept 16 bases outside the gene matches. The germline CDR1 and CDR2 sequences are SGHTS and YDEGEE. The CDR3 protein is CASSLSGTSFLMNTQYF. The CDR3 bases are TGTGCCAGCAGCCTAAGCGGGACTAGCTTTCTTATGAATACGCAGTATTTT. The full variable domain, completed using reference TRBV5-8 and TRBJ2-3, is EAGVTQSPTHLIKTRGQQATLRCSPISGHTSVYWYQQALGLGLQFLLWYDEGEERNRGNFPPRFSGRQFPNYSSELNVNALELEDSALYLCASSLSGTSFLMNTQYFGPGTRLTVL.